Listed below are T cell receptor beta chains from one sample, sequenced in a study of blood T cell repertoires in COVID-19. Assay: immunoSEQ multiplex PCR; the TCRdb copy retains only in-frame clones and omits some. The table includes some 350,000 clones, around 88% detected once. The source material was peripheral blood. The receptors derive from a man between 25 and 39 years old with active or convalescent COVID-19. CDR3s include the opening cysteine and the closing phenylalanine or tryptophan. A D gene is named only where the DNA matches it firmly. The size entry is marked missing in some rows and otherwise reads once, few, many or a size class.

cdr3_nt: TGTGCCAGCAGTGAAGGGGGACAGCCTACCGAGCAGTACTTC; cdr3_aa: CASSEGGQPTEQYF; v_call: TRBV6-1; d_call: TRBD1; clone_size: once; j_call: TRBJ2-7
cdr3_nt: TGTGCCAGCAGTCGCAGGGGTGAAAAACTGTTTTTT; cdr3_aa: CASSRRGEKLFF; v_call: TRBV12-3/TRBV12-4; d_call: .; clone_size: .; j_call: TRBJ1-4
cdr3_nt: TGCAGCGTTGGAGGAGCCGGGAGGTACGAGCAGTACTTC; cdr3_aa: CSVGGAGRYEQYF; v_call: TRBV29-1; d_call: TRBD2; clone_size: .; j_call: TRBJ2-7
cdr3_nt: TGTGCCACCAGTGACTGGGACAGTTTGGAGACCCAGTACTTC; cdr3_aa: CATSDWDSLETQYF; v_call: TRBV24-1; d_call: TRBD1; clone_size: .; j_call: TRBJ2-5
cdr3_nt: TGTGCCAGCAGCTTAGAGCTAGCGGGCGGGGGGTACGAGCAGTACTTC; cdr3_aa: CASSLELAGGGYEQYF; v_call: TRBV7-6; d_call: TRBD2; clone_size: many; j_call: TRBJ2-7
cdr3_nt: TGTGCCAGCAGACGAGGGATGACAGGGGAGGGTGAGCAGTTCTTC; cdr3_aa: CASRRGMTGEGEQFF; v_call: TRBV6-5; d_call: .; clone_size: .; j_call: TRBJ2-1
cdr3_nt: TGTGCCAGCAGCCAAGCCCATTCGGACAGGGCGATCTATGGCTACACCTTC; cdr3_aa: CASSQAHSDRAIYGYTF; v_call: TRBV3-1/TRBV3-2; d_call: TRBD1; clone_size: .; j_call: TRBJ1-2
cdr3_nt: TGTGCCAGTAGTATGGGGACAAATAATTCACCCCTCCACTTT; cdr3_aa: CASSMGTNNSPLHF; v_call: TRBV19; d_call: .; clone_size: .; j_call: TRBJ1-6
cdr3_nt: TGCGCCAGCAGCTCACACCCGGGACTAGCGGGAGGAGCAGATACGCAGTATTTT; cdr3_aa: CASSSHPGLAGGADTQYF; v_call: TRBV5-1; d_call: TRBD2; clone_size: .; j_call: TRBJ2-3
cdr3_nt: TGTGCCAGCAGCCTCCCAGGGCCCTATGGCTACACCTTC; cdr3_aa: CASSLPGPYGYTF; v_call: TRBV28; d_call: .; clone_size: .; j_call: TRBJ1-2
cdr3_nt: TGTGCCAGTAGTACAAATTTAGAGCAGCCCCAGCATTTT; cdr3_aa: CASSTNLEQPQHF; v_call: TRBV19; d_call: .; clone_size: .; j_call: TRBJ1-5
cdr3_nt: TGTGCCAGCAGCGCCAGACTAGCGGGGTCCTACGAGCAGTACTTC; cdr3_aa: CASSARLAGSYEQYF; v_call: TRBV11-3; d_call: TRBD2; clone_size: .; j_call: TRBJ2-7
cdr3_nt: TGTGCCAGCAGCCAAGGTTCCGGGGGTAGGGAGACCCAGTACTTC; cdr3_aa: CASSQGSGGRETQYF; v_call: TRBV4-2; d_call: .; clone_size: .; j_call: TRBJ2-5
cdr3_nt: TGTGCCAGCAGCGTAGGACTAGCGAGAAACTACGAGCAGTACTTC; cdr3_aa: CASSVGLARNYEQYF; v_call: TRBV9; d_call: TRBD2; clone_size: .; j_call: TRBJ2-7
cdr3_nt: TGTGCCAGCAGCCCCCAGGTTGCAACTAATGAAAAACTGTTTTTT; cdr3_aa: CASSPQVATNEKLFF; v_call: TRBV9; d_call: .; clone_size: .; j_call: TRBJ1-4
cdr3_nt: TGTGCCAGCAGCGGGCGGACTAGCGGGGGGGTCAGGGATACGCAGTATTTT; cdr3_aa: CASSGRTSGGVRDTQYF; v_call: TRBV7-2; d_call: TRBD2; clone_size: .; j_call: TRBJ2-3
cdr3_nt: TGTGCCAGCAGCCCCCCGGGGCCTAGCGGCTCCTACAATGAGCAGTTCTTC; cdr3_aa: CASSPPGPSGSYNEQFF; v_call: TRBV13; d_call: TRBD2; clone_size: few; j_call: TRBJ2-1